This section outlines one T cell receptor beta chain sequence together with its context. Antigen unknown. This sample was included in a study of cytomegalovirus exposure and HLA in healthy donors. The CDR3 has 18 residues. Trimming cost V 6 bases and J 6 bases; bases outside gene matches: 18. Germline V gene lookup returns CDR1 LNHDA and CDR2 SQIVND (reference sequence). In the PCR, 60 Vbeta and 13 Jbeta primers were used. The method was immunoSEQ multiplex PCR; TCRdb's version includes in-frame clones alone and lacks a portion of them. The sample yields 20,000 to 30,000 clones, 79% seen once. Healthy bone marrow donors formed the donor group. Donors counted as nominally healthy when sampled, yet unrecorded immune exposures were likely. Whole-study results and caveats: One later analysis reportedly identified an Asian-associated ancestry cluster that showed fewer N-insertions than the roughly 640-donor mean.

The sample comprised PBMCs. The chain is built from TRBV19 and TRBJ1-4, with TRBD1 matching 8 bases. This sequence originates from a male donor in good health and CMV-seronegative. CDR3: CASSTSPNRGGIDEKLFF. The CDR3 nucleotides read TGTGCCAGTAGCACTTCCCCGAACAGGGGGGGTATCGATGAAAAACTGTTTTTT.